These 8 T cell receptor beta chains were all obtained from the same sample, sequenced in a study of post-analysis software for immune sequencing data. Built from TCR beta cDNA, the libraries had unique molecular identifiers in them. TCRdb re-called the PCR reads with MiXCR, one entry per CDR3 protein. The sample contains roughly 650,000 distinct CDR3 sequences, 55% to 60% of which appear only once. Findings and caveats of the study: TRBV segments more frequent in patients than in controls numbered five and included TRBV5-6, TRBV5-1 and TRBV20-1.

Their antigens are not known. Sequencing was performed on blood. All receptors come from a girl aged 2 to 9 with multiple sclerosis.

In its sample, this clonotype was seen once. The rearrangement joins TRBV2 to TRBJ2-7, with 14 bases that match TRBD2. The trim removed 1 base at V and 2 bases at J, leaving 7 bases unmatched. Germline V gene sequence: CDR1 SNHLY, CDR2 FYNNEI. This CDR3 has 18 amino acids. CDR3 loop: CASSEGTSGRLLTYEQYF. DNA of the CDR3: TGTGCCAGCAGTGAAGGGACTAGCGGGAGGTTACTCACCTACGAGCAGTACTTC.

The V call is TRBV6-2 or TRBV6-3, the J call TRBJ2-5; 8 nucleotides align to TRBD2. Germline CDR1 reads MNHEY; CDR2 reads SVGEGT. Trimming at V came to 8 bases and at J to 5 bases, leaving 10 bases not matched to a gene. This CDR3 is built from 14 residues. The CDR3 protein is CASGGSGGIETQYF. The CDR3 coding sequence is TGTGCCAGCGGGGGGAGCGGGGGAATCGAGACCCAGTACTTC.

CDR3 in amino acids: CASSPRRYTDTQYF. The CDR3 nucleotides read TGTGCCAGCAGCCCCCGACGGTACACAGATACGCAGTATTTT. The chain is built from TRBV7-2 and TRBJ2-3; no clear D gene. Germline V CDR1 and CDR2: SGHTA, FQGNSA. Deletions cut 5 bases from V and 2 bases from J, with 11 bases between. The CDR3 covers 14 residues. The full variable domain, its missing parts supplied by reference TRBV7-2 and TRBJ2-3, is GAGVSQSPSNKVTEKGKDVELRCDPISGHTALYWYRQSLGQGLEFLIYFQGNSAPDKSGLPSDRFSAERTGGSVSTLTIQRTQQEDSAVYLCASSPRRYTDTQYFGPGTRLTVL.

As to this clonotype: This clone may be a read error of a much larger clone one base away. The chain links TRBV5-1 to TRBJ2-7; TRBD1 matches at 10 bases. The V segment lost 2 bases and the J segment 10 bases; nucleotides outside the gene matches: 9. The CDR3 has 14 amino acids. CDR1 is SGHRS, CDR2 YFSETQ, per germline. Here the CDR3 reads CASSFRDRGDVQYF. CDR3 DNA sequence: TGCGCCAGCAGCTTTAGGGACAGGGGAGACGTTCAGTACTTC.

This rearrangement joins TRBV11-2 to TRBJ2-1, with D tentatively TRBD1 (6 bases). In germline, CDR1 is SGHAT, CDR2 FQNNGV. This CDR3 spans 13 amino acids. V lost 6 bases and J 8 bases, leaving 14 bases between the germline ends. CDR3 coding DNA: TGTGCCAGCAGAACAGGGTCCGTGGATGAGCAGTTCTTC. Encoded protein: CASRTGSVDEQFF.

CDR3 in amino acids: CSVEGRSKDRATYEQYF. The DNA for the CDR3 is TGCAGCGTTGAAGGTCGATCCAAGGACAGGGCCACCTACGAGCAGTACTTC. The rearrangement uses TRBV29-1 and TRBJ2-5, with 8 bases matching TRBD1. Matching the DNA end better, TRBJ2-7 makes the J call doubtful. The CDR3 totals 17 residues. The V gene's germline CDR1 is SQVTM and CDR2 ANQGSEA.

The chain uses TRBV6-6 and TRBJ2-1, with no clear D. With 2 bases removed from V and 9 bases from J, the gap between germline ends came to 8 bases. Germline values: CDR1 MNHNY, CDR2 SVGAGI (reference sequence). The CDR3 runs 12 residues. CDR3 nucleotide sequence: TGTGCCAGCAGTTACAGGGCAGCTGAGCAGTTCTTC. This translates into CASSYRAAEQFF.

J is TRBJ2-1 and V is TRBV5-1; no clear D. The V gene's germline CDR1 is SGHRS and CDR2 YFSETQ. Trimming took 6 bases from V and 0 from J, leaving 13 bases between them. The CDR3 has 15 amino acids. CDR3 nucleotides: TGCGCCAGCAAAAGACAACCGAGCTCCTACAATGAGCAGTTCTTC. Its protein product is CASKRQPSSYNEQFF.